Included here is one TCR beta chain sequence, with context. V gave up 3 bases and J gave up 1 base, with 11 bases separating them. The CDR3 contains 15 residues. Looked up from germline, CDR1 is SGHNT and CDR2 is YYREEE (reference sequence). The sample is drawn from a study of shared clonotypes between healthy human individuals. Assay used: immunoSEQ multiplex PCR; TCRdb lists only in-frame clones, some missing. The sample lists more than 400,000 clones; about 84% were seen once. The chain is built from TRBV5-4 and TRBJ1-3, with D hard to call. The material sequenced was PBMCs. The receptor was isolated from a woman aged 40 to 49 in good health. Some clones in this sample may be carry-over from other donors' samples. CDR3 coding DNA: TGTGCCAGCAGCTCCCCCCAGCTGTCTGGAAACACCATATATTTT. This translates into CASSSPQLSGNTIYF.